Presented here are 8 T cell receptor beta chains from one specimen sequenced in a study of T cell responses to AZD1222 COVID-19 vaccine. TCRdb's copy holds only in-frame clones and misses some; the assay was immunoSEQ multiplex PCR. In the table there are more than 100,000 clones, over 75% of which are singletons. The material was peripheral blood, obtained on day 0 of AZD1222 vaccination. Every receptor here comes from an adult in good health.

The chain is built from TRBV28 and TRBJ2-5; D gene unclear. V was shortened by 5 bases and J by 5 bases, with 12 bases between the two germline ends. Germline CDR1 reads MDHEN; CDR2 reads SYDVKM. The CDR3 has 13 residues. This chain's CDR3 is CASSRAPQETQYF. The DNA of the CDR3 is TGTGCCAGCAGTAGGGCCCCCCAGGAGACCCAGTACTTC. The variable domain in full, with the rest retrieved from reference TRBV28 and TRBJ2-5, is DVKVTQSSRYLVKRTGEKVFLECVQDMDHENMFWYRQDPGLGLRLIYFSYDVKMKEKGDIPEGYSVSREKKERFSLILESASTNQTSMYLCASSRAPQETQYFGPGTRLLVL.

This clone was seen just once. The genes are TRBV5-1 and TRBJ2-1, with D uncertain. V shed 0 bases and J shed 2 bases, with 12 bases lying between them. This CDR3 contains 16 residues. Germline lookup yields CDR1 SGHRS and CDR2 YFSETQ. In DNA, the CDR3 is TGCGCCAGCAGCTTGGACCCTGGGATACCCTACAATGAGCAGTTCTTC. The encoded protein is CASSLDPGIPYNEQFF.

The V call is TRBV7-5, the J call TRBJ1-6; TRBD1, as called in the table, went unchecked against the DNA. TRBV7-5 is noted as a pseudogene. The CDR3 is made up of 17 amino acids. CDR3 DNA: TGTGTCAGAAGCTTATTACGATTTGGGGACAGCTATTCACCCCTCCACTTT. Translating it yields CVRSLLRFGDSYSPLHF.

CDR3 DNA sequence: TGTGCCAGTAGTATAGACAGGGAGGGTCAGCCCCAGCATTTT. It is translated as CASSIDREGQPQHF. This chain joins TRBV19 and TRBJ1-5; tentative D call: TRBD1 (5 bases). V lost 0 bases and J lost 6, with 9 bases in between. The germline V gene encodes CDR1 LNHDA and CDR2 SQIVND (reference sequence). The CDR3 has 14 residues.

The chain couples TRBV2 to TRBJ1-1; possible D gene TRBD1, 5 bases. In germline, CDR1 is SNHLY, CDR2 FYNNEI. Trimming stripped 3 bases from V and 1 base from J, with 9 bases between. This CDR3 has 14 residues. The CDR3 loop reads CASSERGSNTEAFF. The CDR3 region has the DNA TGTGCCAGCAGTGAGAGGGGATCGAACACTGAAGCTTTCTTT.

This sequence joins TRBV3-1 (or the pseudogene TRBV3-2) and TRBJ2-2; D unresolved. Deletions cut 0 bases from V and 8 bases from J, with 7 bases between. The CDR3 consists of 13 residues. The germline V gene encodes CDR1 LGHDT and CDR2 YNNKEL (reference sequence). Written as DNA, the CDR3 is TGTGCCAGCAGCCAAGAAAGGAGTGGGGAGCTGTTTTTT. This translates into CASSQERSGELFF.

The rearrangement joins TRBV2 to TRBJ1-5; D possibly corresponds to TRBD1 (5 bases). The CDR3 is 13 residues long. Germline V CDR1 and CDR2: SNHLY, FYNNEI. Trimming removed 8 bases from V and 4 bases from J, with 12 bases in between. CDR3 nucleotides: TGTGCCAGCGAGGGACTGGAAAATCAGCCCCAGCATTTT. Protein: CASEGLENQPQHF.

This chain joins TRBV6-2 or TRBV6-3 and TRBJ2-7; D is unclear. Trimming removed 2 bases at V and 2 bases at J, with 4 bases between. The CDR3 covers 12 residues. Per the germline V gene, CDR1 is MNHEY and CDR2 is SVGEGT. In nucleotides, the CDR3 is TGTGCCAGCAGTTACCGGGCCTACGAGCAGTACTTC. This gives the protein CASSYRAYEQYF.